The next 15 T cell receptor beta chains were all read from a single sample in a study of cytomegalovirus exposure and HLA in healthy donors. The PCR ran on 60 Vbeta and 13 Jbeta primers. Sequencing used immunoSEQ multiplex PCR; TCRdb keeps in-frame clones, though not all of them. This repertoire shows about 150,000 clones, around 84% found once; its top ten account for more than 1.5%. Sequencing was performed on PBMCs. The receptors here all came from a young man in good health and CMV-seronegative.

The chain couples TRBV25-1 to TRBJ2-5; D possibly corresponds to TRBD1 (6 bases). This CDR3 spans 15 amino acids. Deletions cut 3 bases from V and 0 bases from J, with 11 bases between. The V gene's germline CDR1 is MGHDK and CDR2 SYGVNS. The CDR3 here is CASSENRVYQETQYF. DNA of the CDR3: TGTGCCAGCAGTGAGAACAGGGTCTACCAAGAGACCCAGTACTTC.

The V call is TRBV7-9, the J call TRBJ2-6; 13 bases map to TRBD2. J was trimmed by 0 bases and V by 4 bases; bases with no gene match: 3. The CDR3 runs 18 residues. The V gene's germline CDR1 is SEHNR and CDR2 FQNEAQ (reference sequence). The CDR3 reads CASSSRLAGGSGANVLTF. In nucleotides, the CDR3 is TGTGCCAGCAGCTCAAGACTAGCGGGAGGCTCTGGGGCCAACGTCCTGACTTTC.

The CDR3 loop reads CASSPPLAGGVDTQYF. CDR3 sequence (DNA): TGCGCCAGCAGCCCCCCACTAGCGGGGGGTGTAGATACGCAGTATTTT. The genes are TRBV5-1 and TRBJ2-3; 12 nucleotides match TRBD2. V lost 4 bases to trimming and J lost 5 bases; unmatched junction nucleotides: 8. The CDR3 is 16 residues long. Germline CDR1 reads SGHRS; CDR2 reads YFSETQ.

The CDR3 DNA sequence: TGCGCCAGCAGCTTGGTAACGGGACAGGAGGAGCAGTACTTC. It encodes CASSLVTGQEEQYF. The chain uses TRBV5-1 and TRBJ2-5; the match to TRBD1 covers 8 bases. With V trimmed by 0 bases and J by 11 bases, 9 bases remained unmatched. Germline-derived CDR1 and CDR2 are SGHRS and YFSETQ. This CDR3 is built from 14 residues.

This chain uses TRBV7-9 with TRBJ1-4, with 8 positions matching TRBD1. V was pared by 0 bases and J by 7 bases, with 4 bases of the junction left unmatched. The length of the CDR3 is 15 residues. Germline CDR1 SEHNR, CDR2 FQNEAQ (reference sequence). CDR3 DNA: TGTGCCAGCAGCTTAGCGACAGGGGTGGGTGAAAAACTGTTTTTT. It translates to CASSLATGVGEKLFF. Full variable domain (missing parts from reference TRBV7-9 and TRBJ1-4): DTGVSQNPRHKITKRGQNVTFRCDPISEHNRLYWYRQTLGQGPEFLTYFQNEAQLEKSRLLSDRFSAERPKGSFSTLEIQRTEQGDSAMYLCASSLATGVGEKLFFGSGTQLSVL.

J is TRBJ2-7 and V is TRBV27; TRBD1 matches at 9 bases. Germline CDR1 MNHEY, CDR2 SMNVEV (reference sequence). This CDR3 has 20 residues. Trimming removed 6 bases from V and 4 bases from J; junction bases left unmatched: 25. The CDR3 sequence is CASSPVRPRPPGTGRYEQYF. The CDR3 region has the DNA TGTGCCAGCAGCCCAGTTAGGCCCCGTCCCCCCGGGACAGGGAGATACGAGCAGTACTTC.

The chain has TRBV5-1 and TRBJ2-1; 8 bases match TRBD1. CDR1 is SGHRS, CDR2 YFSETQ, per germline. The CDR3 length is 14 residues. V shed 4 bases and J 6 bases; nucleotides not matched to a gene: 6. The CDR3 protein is CASSHDRGGNEQFF. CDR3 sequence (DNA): TGCGCCAGCAGCCACGACAGGGGAGGCAATGAGCAGTTCTTC.

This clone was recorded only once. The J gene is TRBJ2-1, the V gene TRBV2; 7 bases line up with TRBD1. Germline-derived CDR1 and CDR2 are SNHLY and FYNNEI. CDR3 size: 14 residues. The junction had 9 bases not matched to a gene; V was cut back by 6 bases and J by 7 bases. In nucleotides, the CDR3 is TGTGCCAGCAGCCTGAGGGGGCGTAGGAATGAGCAGTTCTTC. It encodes CASSLRGRRNEQFF.

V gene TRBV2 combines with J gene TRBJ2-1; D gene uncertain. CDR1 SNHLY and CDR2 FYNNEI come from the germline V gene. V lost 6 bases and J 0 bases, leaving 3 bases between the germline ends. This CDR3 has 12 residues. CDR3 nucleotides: TGTGCCAGCAGGAGCTCCTACAATGAGCAGTTCTTC. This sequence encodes CASRSSYNEQFF.

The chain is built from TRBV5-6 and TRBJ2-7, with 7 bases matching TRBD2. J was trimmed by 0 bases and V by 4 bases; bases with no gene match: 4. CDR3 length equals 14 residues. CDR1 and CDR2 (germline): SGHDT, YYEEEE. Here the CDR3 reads CASSPGLPSYEQYF. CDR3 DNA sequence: TGTGCCAGCAGCCCGGGACTACCCTCCTACGAGCAGTACTTC. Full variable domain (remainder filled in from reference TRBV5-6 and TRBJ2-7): DAGVTQSPTHLIKTRGQQVTLRCSPKSGHDTVSWYQQALGQGPQFIFQYYEEEERQRGNFPDRFSGHQFPNYSSELNVNALLLGDSALYLCASSPGLPSYEQYFGPGTRLTVT.

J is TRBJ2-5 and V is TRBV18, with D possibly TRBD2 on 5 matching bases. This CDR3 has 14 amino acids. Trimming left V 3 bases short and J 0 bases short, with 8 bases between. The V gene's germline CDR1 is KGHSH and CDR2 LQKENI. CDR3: CASSPRGYQETQYF. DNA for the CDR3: TGTGCCAGCTCACCGAGAGGGTACCAAGAGACCCAGTACTTC.

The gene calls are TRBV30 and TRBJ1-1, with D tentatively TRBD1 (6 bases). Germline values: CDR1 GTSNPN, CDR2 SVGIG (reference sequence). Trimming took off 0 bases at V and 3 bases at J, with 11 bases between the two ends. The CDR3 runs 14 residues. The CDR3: CAWSVAAGDTEAFF. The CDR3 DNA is TGTGCCTGGAGTGTGGCAGCAGGGGACACTGAAGCTTTCTTT.

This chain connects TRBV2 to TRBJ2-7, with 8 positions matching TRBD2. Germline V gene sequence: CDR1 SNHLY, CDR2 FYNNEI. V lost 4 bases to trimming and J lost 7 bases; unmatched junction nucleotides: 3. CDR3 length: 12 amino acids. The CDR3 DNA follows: TGTGCCAGCAGTGGACTAGCGAAGGAGCAGTACTTC. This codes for CASSGLAKEQYF.

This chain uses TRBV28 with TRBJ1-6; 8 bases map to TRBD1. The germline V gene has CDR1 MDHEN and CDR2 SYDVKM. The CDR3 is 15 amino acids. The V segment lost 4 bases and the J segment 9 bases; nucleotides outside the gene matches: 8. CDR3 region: CASSSTTGAASPLHF. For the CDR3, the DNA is TGTGCCAGCAGTTCTACGACAGGGGCGGCTTCACCCCTCCACTTT.

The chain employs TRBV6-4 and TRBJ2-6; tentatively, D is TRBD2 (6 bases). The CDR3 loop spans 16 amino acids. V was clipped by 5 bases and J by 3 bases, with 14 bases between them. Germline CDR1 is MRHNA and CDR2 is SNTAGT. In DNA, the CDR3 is TGTGCCAGCAGTTCAACGGGGGATGGTGGGGCCAACGTCCTGACTTTC. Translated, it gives CASSSTGDGGANVLTF.